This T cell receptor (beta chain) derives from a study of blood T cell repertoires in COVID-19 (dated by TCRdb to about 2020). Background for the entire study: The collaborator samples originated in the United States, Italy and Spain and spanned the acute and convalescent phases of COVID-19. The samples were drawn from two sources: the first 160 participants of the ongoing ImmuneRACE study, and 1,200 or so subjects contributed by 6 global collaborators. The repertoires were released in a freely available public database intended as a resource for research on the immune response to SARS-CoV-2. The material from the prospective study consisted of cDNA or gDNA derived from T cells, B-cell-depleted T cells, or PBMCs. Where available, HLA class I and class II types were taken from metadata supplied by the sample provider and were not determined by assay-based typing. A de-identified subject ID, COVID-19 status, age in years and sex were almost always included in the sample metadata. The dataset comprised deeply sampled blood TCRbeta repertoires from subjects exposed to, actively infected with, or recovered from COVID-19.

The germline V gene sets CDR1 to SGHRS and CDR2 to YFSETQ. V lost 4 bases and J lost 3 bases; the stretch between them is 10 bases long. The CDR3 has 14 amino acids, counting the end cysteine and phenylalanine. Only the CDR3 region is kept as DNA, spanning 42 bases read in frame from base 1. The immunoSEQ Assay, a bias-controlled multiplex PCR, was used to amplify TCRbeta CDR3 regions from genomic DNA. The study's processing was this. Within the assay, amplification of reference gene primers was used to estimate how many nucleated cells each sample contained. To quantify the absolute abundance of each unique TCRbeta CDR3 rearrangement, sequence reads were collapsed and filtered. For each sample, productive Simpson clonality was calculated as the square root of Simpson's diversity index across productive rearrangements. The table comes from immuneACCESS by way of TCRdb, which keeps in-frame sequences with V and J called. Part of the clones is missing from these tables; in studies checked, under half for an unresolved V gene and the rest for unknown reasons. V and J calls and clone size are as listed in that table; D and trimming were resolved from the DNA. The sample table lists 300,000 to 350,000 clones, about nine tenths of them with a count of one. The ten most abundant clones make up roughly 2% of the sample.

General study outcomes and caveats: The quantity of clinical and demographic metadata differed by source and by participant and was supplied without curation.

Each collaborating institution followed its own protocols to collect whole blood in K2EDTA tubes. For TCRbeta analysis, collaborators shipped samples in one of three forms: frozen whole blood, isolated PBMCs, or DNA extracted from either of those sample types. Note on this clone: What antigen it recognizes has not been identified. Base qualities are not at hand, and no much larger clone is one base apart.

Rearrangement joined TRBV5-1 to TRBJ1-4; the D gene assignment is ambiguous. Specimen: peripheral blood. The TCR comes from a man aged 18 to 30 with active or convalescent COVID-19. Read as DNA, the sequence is TGCGCCAGCAGCCTAGCGTTTCCTAATGAAAAACTGTTTTTT. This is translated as CASSLAFPNEKLFF. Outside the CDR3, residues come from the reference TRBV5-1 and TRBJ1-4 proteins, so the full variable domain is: KAGVTQTPRYLIKTRGQQVTLSCSPISGHRSVSWYQQTPGQGLQFLFEYFSETQRNKGNFPGRFSGRQFSNSRSEMNVSTLELGDSALYLCASSLAFPNEKLFFGSGTQLSVL.